These T cell receptor beta chains were read from a single sample in a study of CD8 T cells in ankylosing spondylitis. TCRdb fed the 5' RACE reads into MiXCR, producing one record per CDR3 protein. Of just over 300,000 distinct CDR3 sequences listed, about a fifth are singletons. Sequences were obtained from blood, either unsorted or a sorted T cell fraction (not recorded which). These receptors all come from a female donor with ankylosing spondylitis or in good health (not recorded which). The CDR3 runs from the conserved cysteine through the conserved F or W. The D gene is left open where the match is weak. Clone size appears in some rows only: once, few, many, or a class for an expanded clone.

j_call v_call d_call clone_size cdr3_nt cdr3_aa
TRBJ1-2 TRBV2 NA NA TGTGCCAGCATCAGGGAGACGTATCGGGGCTACACCTTC CASIRETYRGYTF
TRBJ2-2 TRBV7-9 TRBD1 few TGTGCCAGCAGCTCAACAGGGGCTAACACCGGGGAGCTGTTTTTT CASSSTGANTGELFF
TRBJ2-5 TRBV5-1 TRBD1 few TGCGCCAGCAGCACTGACAGGGGGACCGTCATTACCACCCAGTACTTC CASSTDRGTVITTQYF
TRBJ2-3 TRBV5-5 TRBD2 few TGTGCCAGCAGCTTGGGAGAGGGGAGGGCCCTTAGCACAGATACGCAGTATTTT CASSLGEGRALSTDTQYF
TRBJ1-2 TRBV6-2/TRBV6-3 NA NA TGTGCCAGCAGTTACGATGAGGCTAACTATGGCTACACCTTC CASSYDEANYGYTF
TRBJ2-7 TRBV20-1 NA few TGCAGTGCTAGAAGGTCCCCATCTCCCACCTACGAGCAGTACTTC CSARRSPSPTYEQYF
TRBJ2-7 TRBV7-2 TRBD2 NA TGTGCCAGCAGACGAGGACTAGCGGGAGATTCCGAGCAGTACTTC CASRRGLAGDSEQYF
TRBJ2-3 TRBV28 NA NA TGTACCAGCAGTTCTTGGGGTCAGGAACGAACGGACACAGATACGCAGTATTTT CTSSSWGQERTDTDTQYF
TRBJ2-3 TRBV7-2 NA NA TGTGCCAGCAGCCGAGCTGGTACAGATACGCAGTATTTT CASSRAGTDTQYF
TRBJ2-1 TRBV6-5 NA NA TGTGCCAGCAGTTACGGAAGGGCGTACAATGAGCAGTTCTTC CASSYGRAYNEQFF
TRBJ2-3 TRBV11-2 TRBD2 few TGTGCCAGCAGCTTCCCTAGAGGACTAGCGGATAAGAGGAATACGCAGTATTTT CASSFPRGLADKRNTQYF
TRBJ2-1 TRBV10-3 TRBD1 many TGTGCCATCAGTTCCAGGGGGCTATCGAATGAGCAGTTCTTC CAISSRGLSNEQFF
TRBJ1-2 TRBV19 NA NA TGTGCCAGTAGTATCTGGATGAACCGTGCTAACTATGGCTACACCTTC CASSIWMNRANYGYTF
TRBJ2-5 TRBV30 NA NA TGTGCCTGGAGGACCGATCAAGAGACCCAGTACTTC CAWRTDQETQYF
TRBJ2-1 TRBV20-1 TRBD2 NA TGCAGTGCTAAAGCGGGAGCTCTCCACAATGAGCAGTTCTTC CSAKAGALHNEQFF
TRBJ2-3 TRBV6-1 TRBD1 NA TGTGCCAGCGGCAGGACAGGGGTGACAGATACGCAGTATTTT CASGRTGVTDTQYF
TRBJ2-7 TRBV20-1 NA many TGCAGTGCTAGTCACCGCGCGTACGAGCAGTACTTC CSASHRAYEQYF
TRBJ2-1 TRBV20-1 NA many TGCAGTGCCGGGCGGGGCTACAATGAGCAGTTCTTC CSAGRGYNEQFF
TRBJ2-1 TRBV20-1 TRBD2 few TGCAGTGCACAAATAGCGGGAGGGTGGGAGCAGTTCTTC CSAQIAGGWEQFF
TRBJ2-7 TRBV20-1 NA few TGCAGTGGGGGGACAACCTCCTACGAGCAGTACTTC CSGGTTSYEQYF
TRBJ2-7 TRBV6-5 TRBD2 few TGTGCCAGCAGTTACTCGTGGACTAGCTACGAGCAGTACTTC CASSYSWTSYEQYF
TRBJ2-3 TRBV20-1 TRBD2 few TGCAGTGCTCAGTTAGCGGGATCCTCTCTTAGCACAGATACGCAGTATTTT CSAQLAGSSLSTDTQYF
TRBJ2-3 TRBV28 NA NA TGTGCCAGCAGTTTATCAGGGTTCGATACGCAGTATTTT CASSLSGFDTQYF
TRBJ2-6 TRBV29-1 TRBD2 few TGCAGCGTTGAAGATCGGGGAGGGAGAACCTCTGGGGCCAACGTCCTGACTTTC CSVEDRGGRTSGANVLTF
TRBJ1-3 TRBV12-3/TRBV12-4 NA NA TGTGCCAGCAGTTTGACTTCCCCTCGAGCAAACACCATATATTTT CASSLTSPRANTIYF
TRBJ2-1 TRBV14 TRBD2 few TGTGCCAGCAGCCAACACTCCGCGGGACTAGCGGGATTCAATGAGCAGTTCTTC CASSQHSAGLAGFNEQFF
TRBJ2-2 TRBV12-3/TRBV12-4 TRBD2 NA TGTGCCAGCAGTTCGGGACTAACCACCGGGGAGCTGTTTTTT CASSSGLTTGELFF
TRBJ2-3 TRBV7-2 TRBD1 many TGTGCCAGCAGCTTAGGATTTTCAGGGACAGACTTCCCAGATACGCAGTATTTT CASSLGFSGTDFPDTQYF
TRBJ2-1 TRBV27 NA NA TGTGCCAGCAGTTTGTATCTGGCCCGGGCCTACAATGAGCAGTTCTTC CASSLYLARAYNEQFF
TRBJ2-1 TRBV20-1 NA NA TGCAGTGCTCGGAACAGGACGTTTAACGGGGAGCAGTTCTTC CSARNRTFNGEQFF
TRBJ2-4 TRBV20-1 NA NA TGCAGTGCTAAGAGAGGATACGACAAAAACATTCAGTACTTC CSAKRGYDKNIQYF
TRBJ1-5 TRBV10-3 NA many TGTGCCATCACTTACAGGGTCGTCTACAATCAGCCCCAGCATTTT CAITYRVVYNQPQHF
TRBJ2-1 TRBV4-3 TRBD2 few TGCGCCAGCAGCCAAGTCGGGACTAGCCCGGGGCTCAATGAGCAGTTCTTC CASSQVGTSPGLNEQFF
TRBJ2-1 TRBV10-3 TRBD2 many TGTGCCATCAGCGGGGGTAGCGGGAGAAATGAGCAGTTCTTC CAISGGSGRNEQFF
TRBJ2-1 TRBV20-1 NA many TGCAGTGCTAGAGATGCAGGGCATAATGAGCAGTTCTTC CSARDAGHNEQFF
TRBJ2-5 TRBV7-6 TRBD2 NA TGTGCCAGCGCAGCTTTACCTAGCGGAGTGAGGGCCCAAGAGACCCAGTACTTC CASAALPSGVRAQETQYF
TRBJ1-2 TRBV12-3/TRBV12-4 NA NA TGTGCCAGCAGTTTCACCGACACGACAGTCTATGGCTACACCTTC CASSFTDTTVYGYTF
TRBJ2-2 TRBV2 NA NA TGTGCCAGCGCCCCGCCCGGGGAGCTGTTTTTT CASAPPGELFF
TRBJ1-1 TRBV3-1 NA few TGTGCCAGCAGCCAACACACAGCGGGCGGTGAAGCTTTCTTT CASSQHTAGGEAFF
TRBJ2-7 TRBV20-1 NA few TGCAGTGCTAGTGGGAACCCCGGCGACTACGAGCAGTACTTC CSASGNPGDYEQYF
TRBJ2-7 TRBV9 NA NA TGTGCCAGCAGCGTAGGGCCGGACAGCTCCTACGAGCAGTACTTC CASSVGPDSSYEQYF
TRBJ2-1 TRBV28 TRBD1 NA TGTGCCAGCAGTGCGCCCGACAGGGGGCGGCTCAATGAGCAGTTCTTC CASSAPDRGRLNEQFF
TRBJ2-2 TRBV7-9 TRBD2 few TGTGCCAGCAGCCCGGGACTAGCGGGAGCCACCGGGGAGCTGTTTTTT CASSPGLAGATGELFF
TRBJ2-1 TRBV6-5 NA NA TGTGCCAGCAGTTATGAGGGAAGTCCACACAATGAGCAGTTCTTC CASSYEGSPHNEQFF
TRBJ2-4 TRBV6-5 NA NA TGTGCCAGCAGTTACCGGGGGCGGGAAAACATTCAGTACTTC CASSYRGRENIQYF
TRBJ2-7 TRBV12-3/TRBV12-4 NA many TGTGCCAGCAGTTTAGGACACTCCTACGAGCAGTACTTC CASSLGHSYEQYF
TRBJ1-1 TRBV12-3/TRBV12-4 TRBD1 NA TGTGCCAGCAGTTTAGCTCCATTGACAGGGAGCACTGAAGCTTTCTTT CASSLAPLTGSTEAFF